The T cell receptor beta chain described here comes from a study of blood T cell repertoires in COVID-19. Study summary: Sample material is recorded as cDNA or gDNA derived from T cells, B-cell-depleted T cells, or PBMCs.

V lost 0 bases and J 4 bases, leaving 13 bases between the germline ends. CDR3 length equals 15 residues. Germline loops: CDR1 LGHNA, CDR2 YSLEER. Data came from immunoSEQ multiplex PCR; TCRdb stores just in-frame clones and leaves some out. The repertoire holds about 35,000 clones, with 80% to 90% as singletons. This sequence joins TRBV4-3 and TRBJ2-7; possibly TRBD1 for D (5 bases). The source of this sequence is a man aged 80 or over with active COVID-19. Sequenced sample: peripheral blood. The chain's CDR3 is CASSQDLPQGYEQYF. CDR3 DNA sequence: TGCGCCAGCAGCCAAGATCTACCCCAGGGTTACGAGCAGTACTTC.